This paragraph reports one T cell receptor beta chain. These data are taken from a study of blood T cell repertoires in COVID-19. Original processing notes: Researchers report that nucleated cell counts were estimated from reference gene primer amplification. Libraries were prepared by immunoSEQ multiplex PCR; TCRdb keeps only in-frame clonotypes and omits some of them. From that table come the V and J calls and clone size; the DNA was used to work out D and trimming. The sample consists of 70,000 to 75,000 clones, 90% of them appearing once. The CDR3 is 16 residues long. Germline trimming cut 4 bases from V and 1 base from J; bases unmatched to any gene: 8. Germline values: CDR1 KGHDR, CDR2 SFDVKD.

The sequence came from a human donor in a cohort sampled during active COVID-19. Sequencing was carried out using peripheral blood. This chain connects TRBV24-1 to TRBJ2-5, with 7 bases matching TRBD2. The CDR3 nucleotides are TGTGCCACCAGTGAACCTGGGACTATCTCCCAAGAGACCCAGTACTTC. This gives the protein CATSEPGTISQETQYF.